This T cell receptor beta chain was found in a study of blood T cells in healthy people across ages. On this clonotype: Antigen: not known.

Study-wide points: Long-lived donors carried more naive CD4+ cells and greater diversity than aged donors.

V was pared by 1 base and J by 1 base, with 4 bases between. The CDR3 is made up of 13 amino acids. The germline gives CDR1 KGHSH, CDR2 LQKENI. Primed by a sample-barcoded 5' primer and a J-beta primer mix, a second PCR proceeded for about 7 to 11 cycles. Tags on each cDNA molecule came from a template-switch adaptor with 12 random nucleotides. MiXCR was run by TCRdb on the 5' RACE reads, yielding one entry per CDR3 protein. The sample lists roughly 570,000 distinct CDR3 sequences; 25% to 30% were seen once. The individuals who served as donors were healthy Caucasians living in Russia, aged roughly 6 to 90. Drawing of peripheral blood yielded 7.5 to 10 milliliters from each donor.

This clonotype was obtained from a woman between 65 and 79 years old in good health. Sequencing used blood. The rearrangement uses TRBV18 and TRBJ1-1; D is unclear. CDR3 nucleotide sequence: TGTGCCAGCTCACCACTGAGGAACACTGAAGCTTTCTTT. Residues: CASSPLRNTEAFF.